The next 17 T cell receptor beta chains were all read from a single sample in a study of regulatory T cells in long-lasting Graves disease. HTBI primers from iRepertoire and Arm-PCR of CDR3 regions yielded the TCR beta libraries. Using its own MiXCR run on the multiplex PCR reads, TCRdb lists one record per CDR3 protein. In the table there are about 620,000 distinct CDR3 sequences, around 15% of which are singletons. The sample's time point: newly diagnosed GD, antithyroid drugs for less than 3 months. The TCR library was made from RNA extracted from PBMCs. The sample was also linked to a second study, of T cells in Graves' hyperthyroidism and ophthalmopathy.

The sequencing here drew on peripheral blood mononuclear cells (PBMCs), taken at new diagnosis, from a patient treated with antithyroid drugs. Source of these receptors: a woman aged 30 to 39 with Graves disease.

This clonotype came up a few times. An end of the junction differs from the germline gene, which may be a read error. The chain couples TRBV3-1 to TRBJ1-5; D call uncertain. Germline V gives CDR1 LGHDT, CDR2 YNNKEL (reference sequence). The CDR3 has 13 amino acids. This chain's CDR3 is CASSQRMGQPQHF. The CDR3 DNA is TGCGCCAGCAGCCAACGAATGGGGCAGCCCCAGCATTTT.

This clonotype was recorded many times. The chain has TRBV12-3 or TRBV12-4 and TRBJ2-7, with D unresolved. The V end lost 8 bases, the J end lost 7 bases, and 12 bases lay between the germline ends. The CDR3 is 11 residues long. In nucleotides, the CDR3 is TGTGCCAGCGGGTACTTGGGTGAGCAGTACTTC. Encoded protein: CASGYLGEQYF.

This clonotype was counted ten times or more. The chain uses TRBV15 and TRBJ1-5; D call uncertain. Germline lookup yields CDR1 LNHNV and CDR2 YYDKDF (reference sequence). The CDR3 has 16 amino acids. The germline V and J ends were trimmed by 0 bases and 0 bases, with 9 bases remaining between them. The CDR3 loop is CATSRDRSGSNQPQHF. The CDR3 DNA reads as TGTGCCACCAGCAGAGATAGATCGGGTAGCAATCAGCCCCAGCATTTT.

About this clonotype itself: This sequence may be a read error, since a much larger clone differs from it by one base. V gene TRBV10-3 combines with J gene TRBJ1-1; D is undetermined. Per the germline V gene, CDR1 is ENHRY and CDR2 is SYGVKD. The CDR3 covers 13 residues. The CDR3 reads CAIRPRRNTETFF. Written as DNA, the CDR3 is TGTGCCATCAGACCCCGGAGGAACACTGAAACTTTCTTT.

The genes are TRBV10-2 and TRBJ2-1; tentatively, D is TRBD2 (5 bases). The V and J ends lost 2 bases and 8 bases respectively, with 13 bases between them. Germline lookup yields CDR1 WSHSY and CDR2 SAAADI. This CDR3 has 14 amino acids. The CDR3 loop is CASSEPYSVDEQFF. Written as DNA, the CDR3 is TGCGCCAGCAGTGAGCCCTATAGCGTCGATGAGCAGTTCTTC.

Note on this clonotype: A much larger clone lies one base from this, so it may be a read error. The rearrangement joins TRBV28 to TRBJ2-7; TRBD2 might be the D (5 bases). The CDR3 is 15 residues long. V lost 3 bases and J lost 7, with 19 bases in between. Germline CDR1 MDHEN, CDR2 SYDVKM. Here the CDR3 reads CASSFSGSLYNEQYF. The DNA of the CDR3 is TGTGCCAGCAGTTTCAGCGGTTCGCTTTACAATGAGCAGTACTTC. Drawing the rest from reference TRBV28 and TRBJ2-7, the complete variable domain is DVKVTQSSRYLVKRTGEKVFLECVQDMDHENMFWYRQDPGLGLRLIYFSYDVKMKEKGDIPEGYSVSREKKERFSLILESASTNQTSMYLCASSFSGSLYNEQYFGPGTRLTVT.

A few counts support this clonotype. The V gene is TRBV6-1, the J gene TRBJ1-2; D uncertain. The CDR3 length is 14 residues. The germline V gene encodes CDR1 MNHNS and CDR2 SASEGT. Trimming stripped 5 bases from V and 6 bases from J, with 16 bases between. The CDR3: CASSPRRRADGYTF. In nucleotides, the CDR3 is TGTGCCAGCAGTCCCCGACGGCGGGCTGATGGCTACACCTTC.

This clonotype has a count of ten or more. V is TRBV20-1 and J is TRBJ1-5, with 8 bases matching TRBD1. This CDR3 has 15 residues. The germline CDR1 and CDR2 sequences are DFQATT and SNEGSKA (reference sequence). With 2 bases clipped from V and 4 bases from J, the junction kept 7 bases outside the gene matches. In nucleotides, the CDR3 is TGCAGTGCTAGACCCAGAGGGACAGGTAATCAGCCCCAGCATTTT. It encodes CSARPRGTGNQPQHF.

This clonotype was counted ten times or more. The V call is TRBV28, the J call TRBJ2-5; D gene unclear. The germline gives CDR1 MDHEN, CDR2 SYDVKM. The CDR3 has 12 amino acids. The CDR3 sequence is CATRGFQETQYF. CDR3 sequence (DNA): TGTGCTACCCGCGGTTTCCAAGAGACCCAGTACTTC.

J is TRBJ2-3 and V is TRBV19; 9 bases line up with TRBD2. V gave up 6 bases and J gave up 6 bases; unmatched junction bases: 16. There are 17 residues in the CDR3. CDR1 is LNHDA and CDR2 is SQIVND in the germline V gene (reference sequence). DNA of the CDR3: TGTGCCAGTAGCACTTATCTCGGTAGCGGGAGCTCCGATACGCAGTATTTT. Encoded protein: CASSTYLGSGSSDTQYF.

This clonotype was seen at least ten times. The V and J genes are TRBV11-2 and TRBJ1-2; D unresolved. From germline, CDR1 is SGHAT and CDR2 FQNNGV. The germline V and J ends were trimmed by 0 bases and 9 bases, with 11 bases remaining between them. CDR3 length equals 13 residues. CDR3 protein: CASSLDSGVRYTF. The CDR3 DNA reads TGTGCCAGCAGCTTAGATTCTGGGGTGCGCTACACCTTC.

This clonotype was counted many times. V is TRBV2 and J is TRBJ2-7; 8 bases align to TRBD1. This CDR3 contains 15 residues. V was pared by 7 bases and J by 0 bases, with 8 bases of the junction left unmatched. Germline CDR1 is SNHLY and CDR2 is FYNNEI. CDR3 amino acids: CASKRETGASYEQYF. DNA for the CDR3: TGTGCCAGCAAACGGGAGACAGGGGCCTCCTACGAGCAGTACTTC.

This clonotype was counted at least ten times. The chain has TRBV7-8 and TRBJ1-1, with D maybe TRBD1 (5 bases). Trimming took off 5 bases at V and 1 base at J, with 14 bases between the two ends. CDR3 length: 15 amino acids. Germline V gene sequence: CDR1 SGHVS, CDR2 FQNEAQ. The CDR3 sequence is CASSPYETANTEAFF. The CDR3 nucleotides are TGTGCCAGCAGCCCCTACGAGACAGCGAACACTGAAGCTTTCTTT.

Note on this clonotype: A clone one base away is much larger, so this may be a read error. The chain joins TRBV11-2 to TRBJ2-7, with 8 bases that match TRBD2. The CDR3 sequence is 13 residues long. The germline V gene has CDR1 SGHAT and CDR2 FQNNGV. With V trimmed by 1 base and J by 5 bases, 1 base remained unmatched. This chain's CDR3 is CASSLGREDEQYF. The CDR3 DNA sequence: TGTGCCAGCAGCTTAGGGCGGGAGGACGAGCAGTACTTC. Full variable domain (rest looked up from reference TRBV11-2 and TRBJ2-7): EAGVAQSPRYKIIEKRQSVAFWCNPISGHATLYWYQQILGQGPKLLIQFQNNGVVDDSQLPKDRFSAERLKGVDSTLKIQPAKLEDSAVYLCASSLGREDEQYFGPGTRLTVT.

This clonotype showed up just a few times. The genes are TRBV5-1 and TRBJ2-1; 14 nucleotides match TRBD2. V lost 4 bases, J lost 7 bases, and 13 bases stayed unmatched. From germline, CDR1 is SGHRS and CDR2 YFSETQ. The CDR3 is 18 residues long. The CDR3 is CASSVGTSGRSIGNEQFF. The CDR3 DNA sequence: TGCGCCAGCAGCGTAGGGACTAGCGGGAGAAGCATAGGAAATGAGCAGTTCTTC.

The sample holds many counts of this clonotype. V and J are TRBV11-2 and TRBJ2-3; the D gene could be TRBD1 or TRBD2 (5 bases each). Trimming removed 6 bases from V and 4 bases from J, with 11 bases in between. CDR1 is SGHAT, CDR2 FQNNGV, per germline. CDR3 length: 13 amino acids. Written as DNA, the CDR3 is TGTGCCAGCAGATTTGGGGGAGCAGATACGCAGTATTTT. Amino acids: CASRFGGADTQYF.

This clonotype was picked up many times. The rearrangement links TRBV7-9 to TRBJ1-1; D is perhaps TRBD1 (5 bases). The CDR3 runs to 16 residues. Trimming took 3 bases from V and 4 from J, leaving 18 bases between them. Looked up from germline, CDR1 is SEHNR and CDR2 is FQNEAQ (reference sequence). The CDR3 DNA reads TGTGCCAGCAGCTTGAGGCAGGGAGGGCTGTTCACTGAAGCTTTCTTT. Its translation is CASSLRQGGLFTEAFF.